Sequencing of this T cell receptor beta chain was carried out in a study of T cells in Graves' hyperthyroidism and ophthalmopathy. Amplification of TCR beta CDR3 regions was performed using RNA transcripts as template. An initial round of RT-PCR targeting the TCR CDR3 relied on the HTBI primer set. MiXCR was run by TCRdb on the multiplex PCR reads, yielding one entry per CDR3 protein. This repertoire shows more than 150,000 distinct CDR3 sequences, approximately 15% found once; its top ten account for roughly 28%. Germline V gives CDR1 MNHEY, CDR2 SMNVEV (reference sequence). Trimming removed 3 bases at V and 7 bases at J, with 18 bases between. The CDR3 runs to 16 residues. This clonotype occurred many times.

Sequencing was performed on blood. The chain joins TRBV27 to TRBJ2-2, with D possibly matching TRBD2 (6 bases). This TCR was sampled from a woman aged 50 to 65 with Graves' hyperthyroidism. The DNA of the CDR3 is TGTGCCAGCAGTTTTGGAGGGCAAGAGTTCGGCGGGGAGCTGTTTTTT. It translates to CASSFGGQEFGGELFF.